This T cell receptor beta chain was retrieved from a study of early T cells in non-severe SARS-CoV-2 infection. About the study: The chains were unpaired, and the sequenced material was bulk RNA from unsorted whole blood.

CDR3 length: 11 residues. V was pared by 6 bases and J by 7 bases, with 10 bases between. CDR1 and CDR2 (germline): MDHEN, SYDVKM. Researchers tagged individual cDNA molecules with unique molecular identifiers. MiXCR, run by TCRdb on the 5' RACE reads, gives a single entry per CDR3 protein. The data contain more than 45,000 distinct CDR3 sequences, 6% to 8% of them seen just once; the ten biggest clones take up around 7%. This clonotype was observed at least ten times. The clonotype originates from an adult who was a healthcare worker with PCR-confirmed SARS-CoV-2 infection or an uninfected control (not recorded which). Specimen: whole blood, collected at baseline. The J gene is TRBJ2-7, the V gene TRBV28; D ambiguous. The CDR3 loop is CASSLTREQYF. The DNA of the CDR3 is TGTGCCAGCAGCCTAACTCGGGAGCAGTACTTC.